This TCR beta chain came from a study of cytomegalovirus exposure and HLA in healthy donors. The primer mix had 60 Vbeta and 13 Jbeta primers. Assay: immunoSEQ multiplex PCR; the TCRdb copy retains only in-frame clones and omits some. The repertoire holds under 150,000 clones, with 60% to 80% as singletons. Material: PBMCs. This TCR derives from a woman under 40 in good health and CMV-seronegative.

The CDR3 DNA sequence: TGCAGCGTCCCCGATCGTCGGCGGGGGTCGGCCTATGGCTACACCTTC. Protein sequence: CSVPDRRRGSAYGYTF. The rearrangement joins TRBV29-1 to TRBJ1-2, with D possibly matching TRBD1 (5 bases). V lost 6 bases to trimming and J lost 4 bases, with 24 bases between them. CDR3 size: 16 residues. Germline V gene lookup returns CDR1 SQVTM and CDR2 ANQGSEA.